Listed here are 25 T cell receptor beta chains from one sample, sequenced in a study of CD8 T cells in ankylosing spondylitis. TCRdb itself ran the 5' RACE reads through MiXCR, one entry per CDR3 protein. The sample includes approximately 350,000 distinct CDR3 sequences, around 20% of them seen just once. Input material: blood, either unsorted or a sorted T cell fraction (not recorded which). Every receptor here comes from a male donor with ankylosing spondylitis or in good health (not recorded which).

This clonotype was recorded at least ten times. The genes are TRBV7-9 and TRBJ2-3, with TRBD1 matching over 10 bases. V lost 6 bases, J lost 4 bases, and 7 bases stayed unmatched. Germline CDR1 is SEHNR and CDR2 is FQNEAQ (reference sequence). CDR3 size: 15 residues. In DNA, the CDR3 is TGTGCCAGCAGTCGCCGGGACAGGGGAGCAGATACGCAGTATTTT. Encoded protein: CASSRRDRGADTQYF.

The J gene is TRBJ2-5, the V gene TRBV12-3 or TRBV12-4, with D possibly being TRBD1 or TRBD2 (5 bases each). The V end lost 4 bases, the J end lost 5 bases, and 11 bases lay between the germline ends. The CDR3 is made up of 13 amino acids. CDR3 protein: CASSSRGGETQYF. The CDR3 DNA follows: TGTGCCAGCAGTTCGAGGGGCGGGGAGACCCAGTACTTC.

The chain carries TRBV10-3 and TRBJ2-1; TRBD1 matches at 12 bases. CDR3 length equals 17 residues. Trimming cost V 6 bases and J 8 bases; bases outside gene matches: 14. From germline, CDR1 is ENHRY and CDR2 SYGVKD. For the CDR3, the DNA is TGTGCCATCAGCCGGGCCACCAGGGACAGGGGGCGGGATGAGCAGTTCTTC. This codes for CAISRATRDRGRDEQFF.

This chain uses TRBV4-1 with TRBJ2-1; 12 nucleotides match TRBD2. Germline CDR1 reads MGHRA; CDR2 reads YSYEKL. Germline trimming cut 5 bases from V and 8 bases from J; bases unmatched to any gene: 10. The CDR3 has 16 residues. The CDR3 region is CASSTPLAGGPHEQFF. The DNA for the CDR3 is TGCGCCAGCAGCACCCCACTAGCGGGAGGCCCTCATGAGCAGTTCTTC.

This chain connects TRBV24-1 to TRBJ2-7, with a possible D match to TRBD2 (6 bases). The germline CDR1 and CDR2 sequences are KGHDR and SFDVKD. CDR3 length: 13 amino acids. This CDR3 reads CVHGDWAFGEQYF. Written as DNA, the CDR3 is TGTGTTCACGGGGACTGGGCCTTTGGAGAGCAGTACTTC.

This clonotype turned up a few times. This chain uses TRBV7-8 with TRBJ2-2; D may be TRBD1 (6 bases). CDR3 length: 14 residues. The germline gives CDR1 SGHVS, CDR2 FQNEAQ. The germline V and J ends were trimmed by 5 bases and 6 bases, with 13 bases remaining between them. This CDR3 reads CASSPIAGAGELFF. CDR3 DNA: TGTGCCAGCAGCCCTATCGCAGGGGCCGGGGAGCTGTTTTTT.

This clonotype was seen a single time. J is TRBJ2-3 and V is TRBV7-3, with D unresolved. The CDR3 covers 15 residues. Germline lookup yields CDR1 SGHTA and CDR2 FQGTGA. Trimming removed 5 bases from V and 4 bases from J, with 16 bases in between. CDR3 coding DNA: TGTGCCAGCAGCCTCGGAACCGTCCGGCCAGATACGCAGTATTTT. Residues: CASSLGTVRPDTQYF.

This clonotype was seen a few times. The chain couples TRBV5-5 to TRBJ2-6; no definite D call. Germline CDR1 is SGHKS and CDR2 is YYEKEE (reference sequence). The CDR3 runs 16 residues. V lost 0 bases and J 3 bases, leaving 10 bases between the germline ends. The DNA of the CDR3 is TGTGCCAGCAGCTTGGGAGGCGCTGGTGGGGCCAACGTCCTGACTTTC. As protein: CASSLGGAGGANVLTF.

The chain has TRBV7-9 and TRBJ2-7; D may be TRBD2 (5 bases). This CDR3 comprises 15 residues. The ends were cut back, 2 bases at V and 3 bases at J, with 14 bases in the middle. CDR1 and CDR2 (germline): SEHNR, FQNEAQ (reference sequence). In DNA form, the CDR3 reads TGTGCCAGCAGCTTAACCCCGACGGGGAGCTACGAGCAGTACTTC. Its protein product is CASSLTPTGSYEQYF.

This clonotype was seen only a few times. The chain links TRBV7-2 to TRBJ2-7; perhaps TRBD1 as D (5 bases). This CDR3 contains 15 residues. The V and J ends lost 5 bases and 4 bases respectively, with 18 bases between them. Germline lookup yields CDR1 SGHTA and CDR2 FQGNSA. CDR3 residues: CASSIDSSGVYEQYF. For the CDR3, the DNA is TGTGCCAGCAGCATCGACAGTTCAGGTGTTTACGAGCAGTACTTC. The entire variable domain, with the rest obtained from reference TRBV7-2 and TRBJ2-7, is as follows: GAGVSQSPSNKVTEKGKDVELRCDPISGHTALYWYRQSLGQGLEFLIYFQGNSAPDKSGLPSDRFSAERTGGSVSTLTIQRTQQEDSAVYLCASSIDSSGVYEQYFGPGTRLTVT.

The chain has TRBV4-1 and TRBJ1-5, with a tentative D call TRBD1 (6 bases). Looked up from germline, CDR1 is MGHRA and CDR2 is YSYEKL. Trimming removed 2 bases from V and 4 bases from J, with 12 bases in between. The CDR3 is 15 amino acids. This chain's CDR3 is CASSQHIQGNQPQHF. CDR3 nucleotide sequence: TGCGCCAGCAGCCAACATATACAGGGAAATCAGCCCCAGCATTTT.

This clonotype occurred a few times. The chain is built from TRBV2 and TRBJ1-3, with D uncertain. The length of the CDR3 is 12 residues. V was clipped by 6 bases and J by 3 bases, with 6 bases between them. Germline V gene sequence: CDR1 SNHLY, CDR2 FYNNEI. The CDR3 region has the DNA TGTGCCAGCAGGACATATGGAAACACCATATATTTT. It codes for CASRTYGNTIYF.

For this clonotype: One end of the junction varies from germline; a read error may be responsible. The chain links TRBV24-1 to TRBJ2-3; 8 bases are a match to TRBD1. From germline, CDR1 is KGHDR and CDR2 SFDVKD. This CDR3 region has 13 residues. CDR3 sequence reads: CTTRGQGGDTQYF. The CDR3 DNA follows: TGTACCACCAGAGGACAGGGAGGAGATACGCAGTATTTT.

The CDR3 nucleotides are TGCAGTGCCCCGGGAGAGACAGTCTATGGCTACACCTTC. This gives the protein CSAPGETVYGYTF. The rearrangement links TRBV20-1 to TRBJ1-2; tentative D call: TRBD1 (5 bases). Trimming removed 6 bases at V and 4 bases at J, with 15 bases between. The length of the CDR3 is 13 residues. In germline, CDR1 is DFQATT, CDR2 SNEGSKA (reference sequence).

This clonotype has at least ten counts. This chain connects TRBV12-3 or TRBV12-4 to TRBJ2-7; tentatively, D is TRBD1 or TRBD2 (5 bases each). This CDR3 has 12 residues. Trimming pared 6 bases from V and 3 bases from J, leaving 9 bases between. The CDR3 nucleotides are TGTGCCAGCAGGGGGGACGGCTACGAGCAGTACTTC. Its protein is CASRGDGYEQYF.

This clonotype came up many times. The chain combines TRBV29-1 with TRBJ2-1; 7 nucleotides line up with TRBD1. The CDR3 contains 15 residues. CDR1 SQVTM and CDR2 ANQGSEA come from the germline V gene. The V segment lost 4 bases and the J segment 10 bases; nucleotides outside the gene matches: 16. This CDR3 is CSVVWDSAAPGEQFF. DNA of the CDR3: TGCAGCGTTGTCTGGGACAGTGCAGCACCCGGCGAGCAGTTCTTC.

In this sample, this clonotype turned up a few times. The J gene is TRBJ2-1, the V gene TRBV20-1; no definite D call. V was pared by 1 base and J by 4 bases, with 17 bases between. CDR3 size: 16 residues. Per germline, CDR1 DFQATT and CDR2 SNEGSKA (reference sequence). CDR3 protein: CSARGPDLLGYNEQFF. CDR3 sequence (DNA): TGCAGTGCTAGAGGGCCGGACCTCCTAGGGTACAATGAGCAGTTCTTC.

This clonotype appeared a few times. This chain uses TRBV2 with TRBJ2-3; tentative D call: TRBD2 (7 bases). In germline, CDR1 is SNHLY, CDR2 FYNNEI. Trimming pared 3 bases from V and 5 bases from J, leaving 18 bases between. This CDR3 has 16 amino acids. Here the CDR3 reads CASSEGGWSGEDTQYF. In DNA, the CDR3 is TGTGCCAGCAGTGAGGGGGGGTGGTCAGGGGAAGATACGCAGTATTTT.

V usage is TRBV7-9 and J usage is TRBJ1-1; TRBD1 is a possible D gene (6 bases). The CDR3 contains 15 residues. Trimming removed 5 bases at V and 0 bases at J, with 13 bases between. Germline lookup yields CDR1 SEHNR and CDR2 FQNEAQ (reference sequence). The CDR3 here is CASSAGQLMNTEAFF. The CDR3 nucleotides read TGTGCCAGCAGCGCAGGACAGCTGATGAACACTGAAGCTTTCTTT.

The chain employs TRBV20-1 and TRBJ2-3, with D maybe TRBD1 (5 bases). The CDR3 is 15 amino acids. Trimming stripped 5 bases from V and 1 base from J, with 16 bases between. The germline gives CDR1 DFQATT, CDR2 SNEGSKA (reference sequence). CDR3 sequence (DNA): TGCAGTGCTTCTCCAGGGTTTTGGGGCACAGATACGCAGTATTTT. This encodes CSASPGFWGTDTQYF.

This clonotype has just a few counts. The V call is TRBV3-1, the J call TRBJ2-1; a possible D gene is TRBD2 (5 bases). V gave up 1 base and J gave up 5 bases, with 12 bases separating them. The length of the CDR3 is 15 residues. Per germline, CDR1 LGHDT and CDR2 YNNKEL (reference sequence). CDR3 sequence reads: CASSQGNSAHNEQFF. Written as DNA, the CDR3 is TGTGCCAGCAGCCAAGGTAATAGCGCCCACAATGAGCAGTTCTTC.

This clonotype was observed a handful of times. The CDR3 sequence: CASSPDLSGELFF. CDR3 nucleotides: TGTGCCAGCAGTCCCGACCTGAGCGGGGAGCTGTTTTTT. The gene calls are TRBV12-3 or TRBV12-4 and TRBJ2-2; D not resolved. The CDR3 covers 13 residues. V was shortened by 5 bases and J by 7 bases, with 11 bases between the two germline ends.

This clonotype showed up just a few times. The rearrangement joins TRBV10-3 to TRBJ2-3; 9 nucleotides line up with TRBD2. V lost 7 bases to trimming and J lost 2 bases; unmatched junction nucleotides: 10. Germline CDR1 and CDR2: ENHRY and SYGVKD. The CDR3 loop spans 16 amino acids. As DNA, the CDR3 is TGTGCCATCACCCCCGAAAGCGGGGGGTTCACAGATACGCAGTATTTT. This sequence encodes CAITPESGGFTDTQYF.

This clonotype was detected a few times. The CDR3 DNA follows: TGTGCCAGCACCCCGGGTGGGGGGGCGAGAGTCACTGAAGCTTTCTTT. Translated: CASTPGGGARVTEAFF. The chain recombines TRBV9 with TRBJ1-1; a possible D gene is TRBD1 (6 bases). Per the germline V gene, CDR1 is SGDLS and CDR2 is YYNGEE. The CDR3 runs 16 residues. V lost 6 bases and J 4 bases, leaving 22 bases between the germline ends.

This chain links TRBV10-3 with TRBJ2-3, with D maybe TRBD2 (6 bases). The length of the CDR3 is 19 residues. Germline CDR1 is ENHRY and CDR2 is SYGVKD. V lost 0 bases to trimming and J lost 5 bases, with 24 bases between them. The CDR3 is CAISESTSRDSSSGDTQYF. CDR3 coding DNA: TGTGCCATCAGTGAGTCCACTTCTCGGGACTCTTCCTCCGGAGATACGCAGTATTTT.